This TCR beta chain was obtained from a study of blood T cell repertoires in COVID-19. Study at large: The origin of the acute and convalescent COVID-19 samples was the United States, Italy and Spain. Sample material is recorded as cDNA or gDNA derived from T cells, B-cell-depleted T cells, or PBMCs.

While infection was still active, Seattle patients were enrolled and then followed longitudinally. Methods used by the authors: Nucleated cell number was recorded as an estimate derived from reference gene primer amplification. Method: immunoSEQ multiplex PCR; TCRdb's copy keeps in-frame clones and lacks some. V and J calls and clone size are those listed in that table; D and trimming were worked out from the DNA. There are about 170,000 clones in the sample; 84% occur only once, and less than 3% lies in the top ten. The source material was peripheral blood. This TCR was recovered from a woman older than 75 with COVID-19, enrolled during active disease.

The CDR3, as DNA: TGTGCCAGCAGCCACCAGGGGGCTGGGACCAAAAACATTCAGTACTTC. Translated, it gives CASSHQGAGTKNIQYF. The rearrangement links TRBV7-2 to TRBJ2-4; TRBD1 aligns across 8 bases. Germline-derived CDR1 and CDR2 are SGHTA and FQGNSA. CDR3 length: 16 amino acids. V was pared by 5 bases and J by 2 bases, with 8 bases of the junction left unmatched.